One sample yielded the 17 T cell receptor beta chains listed below, sequenced in a study of cytomegalovirus exposure and HLA in healthy donors. The study ran its PCR with 60 Vbeta and 13 Jbeta primers. Data came from immunoSEQ multiplex PCR; TCRdb stores just in-frame clones and leaves some out. The data show approximately 100,000 clones, about 68% seen once. The sample taken for sequencing was PBMCs. Every receptor here comes from a human donor in good health.

This clone was detected a few times. The chain uses TRBV11-3 and TRBJ2-1; D unclear. The V gene lost 0 bases and the J gene lost 6 bases, with 6 bases spanning the gap. This CDR3 comprises 13 residues. Germline loops: CDR1 SGHNT, CDR2 YENEEA. Here the CDR3 DNA reads TGTGCCAGCAGCTTAGATTCGGTCAATGAGCAGTTCTTC. As protein: CASSLDSVNEQFF.

The V gene is TRBV5-1, the J gene TRBJ2-1, with 9 nucleotides matching TRBD1. J lost 5 bases, V lost 2 bases, and 5 bases had no gene match. The CDR3 is 15 residues long. Germline V gives CDR1 SGHRS, CDR2 YFSETQ. The CDR3 DNA follows: TGCGCCAGCAGCTTTGGGGACAGGGTAGACAATGAGCAGTTCTTC. This encodes CASSFGDRVDNEQFF. The whole variable domain, remainder taken from reference TRBV5-1 and TRBJ2-1, is KAGVTQTPRYLIKTRGQQVTLSCSPISGHRSVSWYQQTPGQGLQFLFEYFSETQRNKGNFPGRFSGRQFSNSRSEMNVSTLELGDSALYLCASSFGDRVDNEQFFGPGTRLTVL.

Only a few counts were recorded for this clone. The identical CDR3 is also encoded by other nucleotide sequences in the sample. The genes are TRBV5-1 and TRBJ2-3; a weak D match, TRBD1 (6 bases). The CDR3 extends over 15 amino acids. Germline CDR1 reads SGHRS; CDR2 reads YFSETQ. The V end was cut by 0 bases, the J end by 3 bases, with 11 bases between. CDR3 protein: CASSLGGGNTDTQYF. In DNA form, the CDR3 reads TGCGCCAGCAGCTTGGGAGGGGGTAATACAGATACGCAGTATTTT.

The CDR3 spells CASSSITTRTGPYNYEQYF. The CDR3 bases are TGTGCCAGCAGTTCCATTACGACCCGGACAGGGCCGTATAACTACGAGCAGTACTTC. The rearrangement uses TRBV27 and TRBJ2-7, with 8 nucleotides matching TRBD1. The germline gives CDR1 MNHEY, CDR2 SMNVEV (reference sequence). The CDR3 loop spans 19 amino acids. After removal of 4 bases from V and 3 bases from J, the junction contained 20 bases not matched to a gene.

The chain is built from TRBV4-3 and TRBJ2-7; 7 nucleotides align to TRBD2. In germline, CDR1 is LGHNA, CDR2 YSLEER. J gave up 2 bases and V 2 bases, and 6 bases lay outside the gene matches. This CDR3 is built from 15 residues. CDR3 nucleotide sequence: TGCGCCAGCAGCCAAAATCGTGGGGGGGCCTACGAGCAGTACTTC. Amino acids: CASSQNRGGAYEQYF.

The V and J genes are TRBV6-1 and TRBJ1-2; D not resolved. The CDR3 runs 16 residues. With 4 bases removed from V and 0 bases from J, the gap between germline ends came to 15 bases. Germline V gives CDR1 MNHNS, CDR2 SASEGT. CDR3 residues: CASSVIQSPTNYGYTF. The CDR3 bases are TGTGCCAGCAGTGTTATACAGAGTCCTACTAACTATGGCTACACCTTC.

This chain uses TRBV7-2 with TRBJ2-1; the match to TRBD1 covers 7 bases. The CDR3 is 16 amino acids. CDR1 is SGHTA and CDR2 is FQGNSA in the germline V gene. Losses at the gene ends were 5 bases for V and 1 base for J; bases not matched to a gene: 8. The CDR3 nucleotides read TGTGCCAGCAGCCTCTACGGGACAGTTTCCTACAATGAGCAGTTCTTC. As protein: CASSLYGTVSYNEQFF.

The table lists this clone with a count of one. The gene calls are TRBV14 and TRBJ1-3; TRBD1 is a possible D gene (6 bases). In germline, CDR1 is SGHDN, CDR2 FVKESK. The V and J ends lost 0 bases and 4 bases respectively, with 19 bases between them. The CDR3 totals 18 residues. CDR3 DNA sequence: TGTGCCAGCAGCCAAGACTTCACCACAGGGCTGTGGGGAAACACCATATATTTT. It codes for CASSQDFTTGLWGNTIYF.

This clone came up a few times. V usage is TRBV7-2 and J usage is TRBJ1-3; 10 bases are shared with TRBD1. The CDR3 is 17 amino acids. The germline V gene encodes CDR1 SGHTA and CDR2 FQGNSA. V lost 5 bases and J lost 3; bases outside the gene matches: 10. The CDR3 DNA is TGTGCCAGCAGCCTAACGGACAGGGGGAGGTTTGGAAACACCATATATTTT. As protein: CASSLTDRGRFGNTIYF.

This clone has only one observation. The chain uses TRBV7-9 and TRBJ2-2, with 7 bases identical to TRBD2. Germline V gene data show CDR1 as SEHNR and CDR2 as FQNEAQ (reference sequence). The CDR3 consists of 15 residues. After removal of 5 bases from V and 3 bases from J, the junction contained 6 bases not matched to a gene. CDR3 nucleotides: TGTGCCAGCAGCAGATGGACTAGTCACACCGGGGAGCTGTTTTTT. Amino acids: CASSRWTSHTGELFF.

The chain employs TRBV6-1 and TRBJ1-2, with D tentatively TRBD1 (5 bases). The CDR3 consists of 16 residues. Trimming removed 1 base at V and 6 bases at J, with 18 bases between. Germline V lookup: CDR1 MNHNS, CDR2 SASEGT. The CDR3 nucleotides read TGTGCCAGCAGTGAAGAAGCGCGGGGCAAGCGTGATGGCTACACCTTC. It specifies CASSEEARGKRDGYTF.

The genes are TRBV7-3 and TRBJ1-6; D is uncertain. The CDR3 is made up of 13 amino acids. V shed 5 bases and J shed 7 bases, with 9 bases lying between them. Per germline, CDR1 SGHTA and CDR2 FQGTGA. CDR3 nucleotide sequence: TGTGCCAGCAGCGTAAACAGAAATTCACCCCTCCACTTT. It translates to CASSVNRNSPLHF. The whole variable domain, remainder taken from reference TRBV7-3 and TRBJ1-6, is GAGVSQTPSNKVTEKGKYVELRCDPISGHTALYWYRQSLGQGPEFLIYFQGTGAADDSGLPNDRFFAVRPEGSVSTLKIQRTERGDSAVYLCASSVNRNSPLHFGNGTRLTVT.

V and J are TRBV7-9 and TRBJ1-2; the match to TRBD1 covers 8 bases. The CDR3 covers 17 residues. Germline trimming cut 4 bases from V and 0 bases from J; bases unmatched to any gene: 10. Germline CDR1 is SEHNR and CDR2 is FQNEAQ (reference sequence). CDR3: CASSSRQGPLANYGYTF. DNA for the CDR3: TGTGCCAGCAGCTCCCGACAGGGGCCTCTAGCTAACTATGGCTACACCTTC.

This clone showed up just a few times. The genes are TRBV7-2 and TRBJ2-1; possibly TRBD2 for D (5 bases). The germline V and J ends were trimmed by 2 bases and 9 bases, with 17 bases remaining between them. Germline lookup yields CDR1 SGHTA and CDR2 FQGNSA. This CDR3 has 15 amino acids. The CDR3 region has the DNA TGTGCCAGCAGCTTAAGGACGACTACTAGTGTTGAGCAGTTCTTC. This codes for CASSLRTTTSVEQFF.

V usage is TRBV4-3 and J usage is TRBJ1-2; unclear D gene. CDR3 length: 14 residues. Germline V CDR1 and CDR2: LGHNA, YSLEER. The V end was cut by 1 base, the J end by 0 bases, with 6 bases between. This CDR3 is CASSQVTANYGYTF. The CDR3, as DNA: TGCGCCAGCAGCCAAGTAACAGCTAACTATGGCTACACCTTC.

This rearrangement joins TRBV9 to TRBJ1-2; D ambiguous. CDR1 and CDR2 from the germline V gene are SGDLS and YYNGEE. This CDR3 is built from 14 residues. V lost 0 bases, J lost 4 bases, and 10 bases lay in between. CDR3 nucleotides: TGTGCCAGCAGCGTAGGCGGCTCGAGCTATGGCTACACCTTC. It codes for CASSVGGSSYGYTF. Using reference TRBV9 and TRBJ1-2 for the parts outside the CDR3, the full variable domain is DSGVTQTPKHLITATGQRVTLRCSPRSGDLSVYWYQQSLDQGLQFLIQYYNGEERAKGNILERFSAQQFPDLHSELNLSSLELGDSALYFCASSVGGSSYGYTFGSGTRLTVV.

This clone turned up a few times. The chain carries TRBV6-6 and TRBJ1-6; TRBD1 matches at 12 bases. Looked up from germline, CDR1 is MNHNY and CDR2 is SVGAGI (reference sequence). This CDR3 is 16 amino acids long. The V gene end was trimmed by 2 bases and the J gene end by 7 bases; junction bases not matched to a gene: 3. CDR3 nucleotides: TGTGCCAGCAGTTACCCGGGACAGGGGGCAAATTCACCCCTCCACTTT. Translation gives CASSYPGQGANSPLHF.